This section outlines one TCR beta chain sequence together with its context. Its target is unknown. Germline V CDR1 and CDR2: SEHNR, FQNEAQ (reference sequence). This CDR3 has 13 residues. V was shortened by 1 base and J by 4 bases, with 8 bases between the two germline ends. The sample is drawn from a study of CD8+CD57+ T cells in acquired aplastic anemia. The overall study: The study obtained an average of about 3.1 ug of DNA from sorted CD4+ and CD8+ cells. As sequenced from healthy donors, CD4+ cells averaged about 11 million reads.

The template for TCR beta VDJ and CDR3 sequence profiling was genomic DNA. TCRdb called the reads again in MiXCR, with one record for every CDR3 protein. The profile shows hundreds of thousands of distinct CDR3 sequences, around 72% of them singletons. Study-wide findings and caveats: Levels of CD8+ Simpson's diversity were not significantly distinct in patients versus controls. Both patients and controls carried the same twenty-nine CD8+ CDR3 sequences.

The sequence was collected from a human donor in good health, serving as a control. The chain recombines TRBV7-9 with TRBJ2-7, with no clear D. The sequencing input was sorted CD4+, CD8+, or CD8+CD57+ T cells (not recorded which) from PBMCs. CDR3 amino acids: CASSLGPEYEQYF. CDR3 bases: TGTGCCAGCAGCTTAGGCCCAGAGTACGAGCAGTACTTC.